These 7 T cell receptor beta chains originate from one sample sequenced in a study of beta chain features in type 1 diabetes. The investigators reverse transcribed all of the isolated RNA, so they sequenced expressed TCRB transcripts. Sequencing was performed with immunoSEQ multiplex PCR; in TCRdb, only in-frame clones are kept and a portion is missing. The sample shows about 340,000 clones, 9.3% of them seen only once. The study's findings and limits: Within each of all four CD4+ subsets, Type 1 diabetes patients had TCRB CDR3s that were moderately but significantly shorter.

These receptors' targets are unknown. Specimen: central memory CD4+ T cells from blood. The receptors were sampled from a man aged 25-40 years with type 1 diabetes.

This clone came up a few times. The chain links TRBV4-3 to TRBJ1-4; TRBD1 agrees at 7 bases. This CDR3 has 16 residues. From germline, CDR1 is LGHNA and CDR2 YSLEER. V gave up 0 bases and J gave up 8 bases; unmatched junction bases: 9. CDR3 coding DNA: TGCGCCAGCAGCCAAGATTGGAAGACAGGGAGCGAAAAACTGTTTTTT. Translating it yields CASSQDWKTGSEKLFF.

CDR3 sequence (DNA): TGTGCCAGCAGTTACAACAGGGACCCTAGGGGGACCCAGTACTTC. It translates to CASSYNRDPRGTQYF. The rearrangement links TRBV6-5 to TRBJ2-5; weak D call: TRBD1 (6 bases). V was shortened by 2 bases and J by 7 bases, with 17 bases between the two germline ends. The CDR3 covers 15 residues. The V gene's germline CDR1 is MNHEY and CDR2 SVGAGI.

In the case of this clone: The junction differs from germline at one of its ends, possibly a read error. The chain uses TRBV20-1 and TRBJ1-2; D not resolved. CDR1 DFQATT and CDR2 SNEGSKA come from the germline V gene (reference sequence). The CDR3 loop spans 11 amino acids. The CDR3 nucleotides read TGCAGTGCTAGATCAAGCCGCCCGGGGTACTTC. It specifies CSARSSRPGYF.

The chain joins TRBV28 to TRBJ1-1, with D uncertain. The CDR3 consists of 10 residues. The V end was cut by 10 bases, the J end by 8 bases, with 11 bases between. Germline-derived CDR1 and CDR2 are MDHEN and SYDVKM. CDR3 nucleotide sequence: TGTGCCACCGGTAGGGAGGAAGCTTTCTTT. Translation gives CATGREEAFF.

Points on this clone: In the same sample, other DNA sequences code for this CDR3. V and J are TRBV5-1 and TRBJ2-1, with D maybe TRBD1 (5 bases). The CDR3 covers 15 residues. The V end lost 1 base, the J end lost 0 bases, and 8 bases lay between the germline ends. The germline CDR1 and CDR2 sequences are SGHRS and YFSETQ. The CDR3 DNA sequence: TGCGCCAGCAGCTTGACAGGAAGCTCCTACAATGAGCAGTTCTTC. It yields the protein CASSLTGSSYNEQFF.

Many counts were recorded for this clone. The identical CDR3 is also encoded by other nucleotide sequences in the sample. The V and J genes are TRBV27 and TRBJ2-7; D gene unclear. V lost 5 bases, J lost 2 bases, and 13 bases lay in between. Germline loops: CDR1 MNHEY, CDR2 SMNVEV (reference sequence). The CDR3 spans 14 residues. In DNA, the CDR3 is TGTGCCAGCAGTGTCCGCGGCGGCCCCTACGAGCAGTACTTC. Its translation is CASSVRGGPYEQYF.

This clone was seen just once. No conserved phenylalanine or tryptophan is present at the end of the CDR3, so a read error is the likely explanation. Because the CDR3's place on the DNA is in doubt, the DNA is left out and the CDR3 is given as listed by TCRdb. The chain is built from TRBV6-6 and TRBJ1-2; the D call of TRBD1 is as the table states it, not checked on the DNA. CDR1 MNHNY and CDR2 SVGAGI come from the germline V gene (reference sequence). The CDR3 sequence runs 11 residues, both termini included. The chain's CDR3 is CASSSDDSFLM.